One sample yielded the 18 T cell receptor beta chains listed below, sequenced in a study of T cell repertoires in cytomegalovirus infection. TCRdb independently ran MiXCR on the reads; one entry per CDR3 protein. Altogether approximately 770,000 distinct CDR3 sequences are present, about 28% being singletons, with the ten largest covering around 13%. What these receptors recognize is not known. The source material was cultured CD8+ T cells from PBMCs, sampled from culture after CMV antigen stimulation. Receptor source: a human donor in good health (CMV status not recorded). Some clones in this sample may be carry-over from other donors' samples.

This clonotype was detected only a few times. V is TRBV7-6 and J is TRBJ2-7, with 10 nucleotides matching TRBD1. The CDR3 sequence is 16 residues long. V shed 0 bases, J shed 5 bases, and the junction held 7 bases outside the gene matches. Germline loops: CDR1 SGHVS, CDR2 FNYEAQ. In nucleotides, the CDR3 is TGTGCCAGCAGCTTAGCCTCCGGGACAGGGGTACACGAGCAGTACTTC. Translating gives CASSLASGTGVHEQYF. The full variable domain, its missing parts supplied by reference TRBV7-6 and TRBJ2-7, is GAGVSQSPRYKVTKRGQDVALRCDPISGHVSLYWYRQALGQGPEFLTYFNYEAQQDKSGLPNDRFSAERPEGSISTLTIQRTEQRDSAMYRCASSLASGTGVHEQYFGPGTRLTVT.

This clonotype was seen ten or more times. This rearrangement joins TRBV7-9 to TRBJ1-2, with 10 bases lining up with TRBD1. V was pared by 1 base and J by 1 base, with 0 bases of the junction left unmatched. The CDR3 runs 15 residues. The germline CDR1 and CDR2 sequences are SEHNR and FQNEAQ (reference sequence). The chain's CDR3 is CASSLGTGGNYGYTF. CDR3 sequence (DNA): TGTGCCAGCAGCTTAGGGACAGGGGGTAACTATGGCTACACCTTC.

The J gene is TRBJ2-1, the V gene TRBV5-3; a weak D match, TRBD1 (6 bases). TRBV5-3 has ORF status, its function being uncertain. This CDR3 has 17 amino acids. Trimming took 8 bases from V and 4 from J, leaving 25 bases between them. This CDR3 is CASSNPTGSFSYNEQFF. The CDR3 DNA reads as TGTGCCAGCAGCAACCCGACAGGATCCTTTTCTTACAATGAGCAGTTCTTC.

This clonotype was detected many times. This chain connects TRBV7-6 to TRBJ2-5; 11 bases fit TRBD2. Germline V CDR1 and CDR2: SGHVS, FNYEAQ. This CDR3 is 15 amino acids long. Losses at the gene ends were 5 bases for V and 5 bases for J; bases not matched to a gene: 7. The CDR3: CASSTGLAVKETQYF. The CDR3 bases are TGTGCCAGCAGCACGGGACTAGCGGTTAAGGAGACCCAGTACTTC.

This clonotype was counted only a few times. This chain links TRBV14 with TRBJ2-3, with TRBD1 matching over 9 bases. The ends lost 7 bases at V and 3 bases at J; junction bases unmatched: 8. The CDR3 extends over 15 amino acids. Germline V gene lookup returns CDR1 SGHDN and CDR2 FVKESK. As DNA, the CDR3 is TGTGCCAGCAAGGAGACAGGGGGTGCTACAGATACGCAGTATTTT. This translates into CASKETGGATDTQYF.

This chain uses TRBV6-1 with TRBJ2-1, with 8 nucleotides matching TRBD2. CDR1 and CDR2 (germline): MNHNS, SASEGT. Trimming took 7 bases from V and 6 from J; bases not matched to a gene: 8. The length of the CDR3 is 14 residues. In nucleotides, the CDR3 is TGTGCCAGCACGGCGACTAGCGCCTCCAATGAGCAGTTCTTC. Its translation: CASTATSASNEQFF.

This clonotype has a handful of counts. This chain uses TRBV7-9 with TRBJ1-2; D is uncertain. This CDR3 region has 16 residues. V shed 5 bases and J shed 7 bases, with 23 bases lying between them. Germline CDR1 SEHNR, CDR2 FQNEAQ (reference sequence). In DNA, the CDR3 is TGTGCCAGCAGCCTCTCACAAGGAGGGCTCGTAGGTGGCTACACCTTC. It translates to CASSLSQGGLVGGYTF. Combining the CDR3 with reference TRBV7-9 and TRBJ1-2 gives the whole variable domain DTGVSQNPRHKITKRGQNVTFRCDPISEHNRLYWYRQTLGQGPEFLTYFQNEAQLEKSRLLSDRFSAERPKGSFSTLEIQRTEQGDSAMYLCASSLSQGGLVGGYTFGSGTRLTVV.

In the case of this clonotype: A read error is possible here, since a much larger clone lies one base away. V usage is TRBV7-2 and J usage is TRBJ2-5, with D possibly being TRBD1 or TRBD2 (6 bases each). The germline gives CDR1 SGHTA, CDR2 FQGNSA. The CDR3 is 15 residues long. Trimming cost V 5 bases and J 1 base, with 14 bases left between them. As DNA, the CDR3 is TGTGCCAGCAGCACCCTAGAGGGGGGCCAAGAGACCCAGTACTTC. Amino acids: CASSTLEGGQETQYF.

The V call is TRBV20-1, the J call TRBJ2-7, with 11 bases identical to TRBD2. There are 14 residues in the CDR3. Germline CDR1 DFQATT, CDR2 SNEGSKA (reference sequence). V gave up 6 bases and J gave up 0 bases; unmatched junction bases: 4. Here the CDR3 DNA reads TGCAGTGCCACCGGGACTAGCGGCTCCTACGAGCAGTACTTC. Translated: CSATGTSGSYEQYF.

A few counts support this clonotype. Written as DNA, the CDR3 is TGTGCCAGCAGCCCCCGTGGTGGTAAAGCCAAAAACATTCAGTACTTC. It encodes CASSPRGGKAKNIQYF. The rearrangement links TRBV7-9 to TRBJ2-4; D ambiguous. The CDR3 contains 16 residues. The V gene's germline CDR1 is SEHNR and CDR2 FQNEAQ (reference sequence). V was shortened by 5 bases and J by 0 bases, with 14 bases between the two germline ends.

The genes are TRBV6-6 and TRBJ2-7, with D perhaps matching TRBD2 (6 bases). V lost 6 bases and J lost 0, with 15 bases in between. CDR1 MNHNY and CDR2 SVGAGI come from the germline V gene (reference sequence). This CDR3 region has 15 residues. Here the CDR3 reads CASSFRDWNSYEQYF. The CDR3 bases are TGTGCCAGCAGCTTCCGGGACTGGAACTCCTACGAGCAGTACTTC.

In its sample, this clonotype was seen many times. V gene TRBV6-1 combines with J gene TRBJ1-1; no clear D. The CDR3 has 14 residues. V shed 0 bases and J shed 1 base, with 6 bases lying between them. Germline V gene sequence: CDR1 MNHNS, CDR2 SASEGT. The CDR3 DNA follows: TGTGCCAGCAGTGAAGCAGGCAGGAACACTGAAGCTTTCTTT. Its protein is CASSEAGRNTEAFF.

CDR3 DNA sequence: TGTGCCAGCAGCAACGACCACGGTAGTCTCTACGAGCAGTACTTC. Protein: CASSNDHGSLYEQYF. The rearrangement joins TRBV6-6 to TRBJ2-7, with D uncertain. This CDR3 is built from 15 residues. CDR1 is MNHNY, CDR2 SVGAGI, per germline (reference sequence). Trimming pared 6 bases from V and 3 bases from J, leaving 18 bases between.

This clonotype was detected once. The chain carries TRBV7-8 and TRBJ2-7; 8 bases match TRBD1. This CDR3 has 18 residues. The V gene end was trimmed by 5 bases and the J gene end by 2 bases; junction bases not matched to a gene: 17. The germline V gene encodes CDR1 SGHVS and CDR2 FQNEAQ. The CDR3 DNA reads TGTGCCAGCAGCGTCTCGGACAGGGTGATAAGCCCAACCTACGAGCAGTACTTC. Amino acids: CASSVSDRVISPTYEQYF.

There are a few counts of this clonotype. The chain links TRBV6-2 or TRBV6-3 to TRBJ2-3; 7 bases line up with TRBD1. The length of the CDR3 is 16 residues. The germline V gene encodes CDR1 MNHEY and CDR2 SVGEGT. The ends lost 5 bases at V and 6 bases at J; junction bases unmatched: 14. For the CDR3, the DNA is TGTGCCAGCAGTCAACAGCCGGGACAGCGGTATGATACGCAGTATTTT. It translates to CASSQQPGQRYDTQYF.

The J gene is TRBJ2-6, the V gene TRBV9, with D possibly being TRBD1 or TRBD2 (5 bases each). V lost 0 bases and J lost 0, with 7 bases in between. The germline V gene encodes CDR1 SGDLS and CDR2 YYNGEE. The CDR3 consists of 16 residues. CDR3 DNA sequence: TGTGCCAGCAGCGTAGATGGGACCTCTGGGGCCAACGTCCTGACTTTC. Its protein is CASSVDGTSGANVLTF.

In this sample, this clonotype turned up a few times. This chain joins TRBV4-3 and TRBJ2-1; 8 nucleotides line up with TRBD1. J gave up 0 bases and V 4 bases, and 11 bases lay outside the gene matches. The CDR3 contains 18 residues. CDR1 and CDR2 (germline): LGHNA, YSLEER. CDR3 in DNA: TGCGCCAGCAGCCCCTCGACAGGGGCCCTGAGCTCCTACAATGAGCAGTTCTTC. The encoded protein is CASSPSTGALSSYNEQFF.

This chain uses TRBV20-1 with TRBJ2-1; no definite D call. Trimming removed 0 bases from V and 6 bases from J, with 9 bases in between. CDR1 and CDR2 (germline): DFQATT, SNEGSKA (reference sequence). This CDR3 spans 13 amino acids. The CDR3 sequence: CSARDGEANEQFF. The CDR3 region has the DNA TGCAGTGCTAGAGATGGCGAGGCCAATGAGCAGTTCTTC.